The present entry profiles one TCR beta chain with its context. What it recognizes is unknown. The source of the sample is a study of shared clonotypes between healthy human individuals. Findings and caveats of the study: With a handful of donors compared, around 5% of naive CD4 clonotypes were shared.

Evenly divided among several immunoSEQ plates was the genomic DNA of each subset. Generated by immunoSEQ multiplex PCR, the TCRdb table keeps only in-frame clones and is missing some. This sample carries a few million clones, 93% of them seen once, and the ten largest clones take approximately 0.4%. The source material was naive CD4+ T cells from PBMCs. This sample's subset: CD45RA+ positively selected. This TCR derives from a man between 18 and 29 years old in good health. Some clones in this sample may be carry-over from other donors' samples.

CDR3 DNA: TGTGCCAGCACCAAAACTAGCGGGCTTAGCACAGATACGCAGTATTTT. This encodes CASTKTSGLSTDTQYF. The rearrangement uses TRBV5-4 and TRBJ2-3; 9 bases are a match to TRBD2. The CDR3 has 16 residues. CDR1 and CDR2 from the germline V gene are SGHNT and YYREEE (reference sequence). The V and J ends lost 6 bases and 0 bases, in that order; junction bases with no gene match: 8.